These 9 T cell receptor beta chains share one sample of origin, sequenced in a study of T-cell memory formation after mild COVID-19. TCRdb re-derived calls from the 5' RACE reads in MiXCR, one entry per CDR3 protein. The sample has some 120,000 distinct CDR3 sequences, about 18% seen once. Source material: PBMCs or a T cell subset sorted from them (not recorded which). The receptors were sampled from a man between 18 and 35 years old who had mild COVID-19 (a few samples of this study predate the infection). Cell type and time point are not known.

This clonotype was detected only a few times. The rearrangement joins TRBV9 to TRBJ1-4; 8 nucleotides line up with TRBD1. This CDR3 comprises 15 residues. Germline loops: CDR1 SGDLS, CDR2 YYNGEE. V was pared by 4 bases and J by 6 bases, with 8 bases of the junction left unmatched. The CDR3 sequence is CASSTETGEYEKLFF. The CDR3 nucleotides are TGTGCCAGCAGCACCGAGACAGGGGAATATGAAAAACTGTTTTTT.

V and J are TRBV5-1 and TRBJ2-7, with 7 bases identical to TRBD1. CDR3 size: 14 residues. CDR1 is SGHRS, CDR2 YFSETQ, per germline. The V segment lost 2 bases and the J segment 3 bases; nucleotides outside the gene matches: 5. CDR3 region: CASSFRDRHYEQYF. The CDR3 DNA follows: TGCGCCAGCAGCTTCCGGGACAGACACTACGAGCAGTACTTC.

This clonotype was recorded at least ten times. This sequence joins TRBV5-1 and TRBJ1-1; D gene ambiguous. V was shortened by 0 bases and J by 5 bases, with 5 bases between the two germline ends. Germline V gene data show CDR1 as SGHRS and CDR2 as YFSETQ. CDR3 length: 12 residues. CDR3 nucleotides: TGCGCCAGCAGCTTGGAGGGTACTGAAGCTTTCTTT. Amino acids: CASSLEGTEAFF.

This clonotype was counted only a few times. The chain is built from TRBV7-2 and TRBJ2-7; D is ambiguous. This CDR3 spans 14 amino acids. The V and J ends lost 6 bases and 0 bases respectively, with 12 bases between them. Looked up from germline, CDR1 is SGHTA and CDR2 is FQGNSA. CDR3 sequence (DNA): TGTGCCAGCAGGCCGGCCCATAGCTCCTACGAGCAGTACTTC. Translated, it gives CASRPAHSSYEQYF.

This clonotype was recorded a few times. The gene calls are TRBV9 and TRBJ2-2; possible D gene TRBD1, 7 bases. V was cut by 0 bases and J by 5 bases, with 14 bases left in between. In germline, CDR1 is SGDLS, CDR2 YYNGEE. This CDR3 contains 16 residues. DNA for the CDR3: TGTGCCAGCAGCGTAGATAGGACAGGAGGGACCGGGGAGCTGTTTTTT. The encoded protein is CASSVDRTGGTGELFF.

This clonotype was seen more than once but under ten times. As DNA, the CDR3 is TGTGCCAGCAGTTTGGAGGCGGGGGGCGATGAGCAGTTCTTC. It encodes CASSLEAGGDEQFF. The gene calls are TRBV12-3 or TRBV12-4 and TRBJ2-1, with 8 bases lining up with TRBD2. The CDR3 is made up of 14 amino acids. Unmatched junction bases numbered 6, after V lost 3 bases and J lost 8 bases.

Ten or more counts support this clonotype. The CDR3 spells CASSPGRTNEKLFF. The CDR3 DNA follows: TGTGCCAGCAGCCCGGGACGGACGAATGAAAAACTGTTTTTT. V and J are TRBV6-5 and TRBJ1-4, with D possibly TRBD1 on 5 matching bases. This CDR3 is built from 14 residues. The V and J ends lost 6 bases and 5 bases respectively, with 13 bases between them. Germline V gene lookup returns CDR1 MNHEY and CDR2 SVGAGI.

The V call is TRBV11-2, the J call TRBJ1-2; D remains ambiguous. Germline V gives CDR1 SGHAT, CDR2 FQNNGV. There are 14 residues in the CDR3. V lost 0 bases and J lost 1, with 6 bases in between. For the CDR3, the DNA is TGTGCCAGCAGCTTAGACGCGGGTAACTATGGCTACACCTTC. It encodes CASSLDAGNYGYTF.

The chain carries TRBV12-3 or TRBV12-4 and TRBJ1-5; 7 positions agree with TRBD1. V lost 1 base and J lost 6; bases outside the gene matches: 3. The length of the CDR3 is 14 residues. Written as DNA, the CDR3 is TGTGCCAGCAGTTTAGAGGGGGCGAGTCAGCCCCAGCATTTT. The encoded protein is CASSLEGASQPQHF.